One sample yielded the 2 T cell receptor beta chains listed below, sequenced in a study of blood T cells in healthy people across ages. A second roughly 6 to 12 cycle PCR used barcoded and J-beta primers. In TCRdb, the 5' RACE reads were re-called with MiXCR into one record per CDR3 protein. Found here are over a million distinct CDR3 sequences, under 55% of them singletons; the top ten hold more than 4%. The sequencing sample was made of blood. These receptors came from a woman between 18 and 29 years old in good health.

This clonotype turned up a few times. This chain uses TRBV9 with TRBJ2-1; D call uncertain. The CDR3 has 15 amino acids. From germline, CDR1 is SGDLS and CDR2 YYNGEE. V lost 3 bases and J 8 bases, leaving 18 bases between the germline ends. CDR3 coding DNA: TGTGCCAGCAGCGCTGACTCCCAAGGTGGGGATGAGCAGTTCTTC. Translating it yields CASSADSQGGDEQFF.

This chain joins TRBV18 and TRBJ2-7, with 7 bases identical to TRBD1. CDR1 is KGHSH and CDR2 is LQKENI in the germline V gene. CDR3 length equals 14 residues. The junction had 4 bases not matched to a gene; V was cut back by 3 bases and J by 2 bases. In nucleotides, the CDR3 is TGTGCCAGCTCACCGGTTGGGACAGCCTACGAGCAGTACTTC. As protein: CASSPVGTAYEQYF.